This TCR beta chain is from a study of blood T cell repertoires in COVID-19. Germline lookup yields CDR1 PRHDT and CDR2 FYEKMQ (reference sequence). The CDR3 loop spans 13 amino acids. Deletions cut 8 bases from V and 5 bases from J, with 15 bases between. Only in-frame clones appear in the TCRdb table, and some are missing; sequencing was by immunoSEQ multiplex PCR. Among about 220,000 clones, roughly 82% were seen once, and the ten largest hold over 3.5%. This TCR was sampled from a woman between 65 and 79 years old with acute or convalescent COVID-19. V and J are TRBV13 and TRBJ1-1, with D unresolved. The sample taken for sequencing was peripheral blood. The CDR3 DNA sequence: TGTGCCAGCGAAAGACGGGTCGGTACTGAAGCTTTCTTT. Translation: CASERRVGTEAFF. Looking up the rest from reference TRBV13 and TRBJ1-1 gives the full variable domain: AAGVIQSPRHLIKEKRETATLKCYPIPRHDTVYWYQQGPGQDPQFLISFYEKMQSDKGSIPDRFSAQQFSDYHSELNMSSLELGDSALYFCASERRVGTEAFFGQGTRLTVV.